These 16 T cell receptor beta chains were sequenced from one sample in a study of T cell repertoires and HLA-DP antigens. Their specific antigens are unknown. The data were produced by immunoSEQ multiplex PCR, yet TCRdb's version contains in-frame clones alone and is incomplete. The table includes roughly 120,000 clones, almost 95% detected once. The sequencing input was CD4+ T cells from PBMCs. These receptor sequences come from a young woman in good health and CMV-seronegative.

The chain employs TRBV19 and TRBJ1-5; no definite D call. The germline V gene has CDR1 LNHDA and CDR2 SQIVND (reference sequence). The germline V and J ends were trimmed by 5 bases and 0 bases, with 17 bases remaining between them. The CDR3 has 17 amino acids. Here the CDR3 reads CASSPSYSWSSNQPQHF. The CDR3 DNA follows: TGTGCCAGTAGTCCTTCTTACTCGTGGAGTAGCAATCAGCCCCAGCATTTT.

The chain links TRBV28 to TRBJ2-7; 10 bases align to TRBD2. CDR1 and CDR2 (germline): MDHEN, SYDVKM. V shed 3 bases, J shed 0 bases, and the junction held 2 bases outside the gene matches. The CDR3 runs 15 residues. The CDR3, as DNA: TGTGCCAGCAGTTTCGGGACTAGCGTCTCCTACGAGCAGTACTTC. Translating it yields CASSFGTSVSYEQYF.

This chain joins TRBV19 and TRBJ1-2; D possibly corresponds to TRBD1 (5 bases). Germline lookup yields CDR1 LNHDA and CDR2 SQIVND (reference sequence). Trimming took off 7 bases at V and 0 bases at J, with 18 bases between the two ends. This CDR3 spans 16 amino acids. This chain's CDR3 is CASTGGPGESNYGYTF. In DNA, the CDR3 is TGTGCCAGTACCGGAGGCCCGGGGGAATCTAACTATGGCTACACCTTC. The full variable domain, with the rest looked up from reference TRBV19 and TRBJ1-2, is DGGITQSPKYLFRKEGQNVTLSCEQNLNHDAMYWYRQDPGQGLRLIYYSQIVNDFQKGDIAEGYSVSREKKESFPLTVTSAQKNPTAFYLCASTGGPGESNYGYTFGSGTRLTVV.

The rearrangement uses TRBV18 and TRBJ2-5, with a possible D match to TRBD1 (6 bases). Trimming pared 3 bases from V and 5 bases from J, leaving 16 bases between. This CDR3 comprises 15 residues. Germline V CDR1 and CDR2: KGHSH, LQKENI. CDR3 sequence (DNA): TGTGCCAGCTCACCTCGGCAGGGGACCGTGGAGACCCAGTACTTC. Translating it yields CASSPRQGTVETQYF.

The CDR3 region has the DNA TGTGCCAGCAGCGGGACAGGGGGTTCCTACAATGAGCAGTTCTTC. The encoded protein is CASSGTGGSYNEQFF. This chain connects TRBV9 to TRBJ2-1; 10 bases are a match to TRBD1. The ends lost 3 bases at V and 1 base at J; junction bases unmatched: 1. The CDR3 spans 15 residues. Per germline, CDR1 SGDLS and CDR2 YYNGEE. Looking up the rest from reference TRBV9 and TRBJ2-1 gives the full variable domain: DSGVTQTPKHLITATGQRVTLRCSPRSGDLSVYWYQQSLDQGLQFLIQYYNGEERAKGNILERFSAQQFPDLHSELNLSSLELGDSALYFCASSGTGGSYNEQFFGPGTRLTVL.

This chain connects TRBV27 to TRBJ1-2; 10 nucleotides line up with TRBD1. Germline CDR1 MNHEY, CDR2 SMNVEV (reference sequence). The CDR3 is 15 residues long. V was pared by 4 bases and J by 5 bases, with 7 bases of the junction left unmatched. DNA of the CDR3: TGTGCCAGCAGTTCCCCCGACAGGGGGCCGTATGGCTACACCTTC. It is translated as CASSSPDRGPYGYTF.

The V gene is TRBV15, the J gene TRBJ1-5, with D possibly TRBD1 on 6 matching bases. CDR1 is LNHNV, CDR2 YYDKDF, per germline (reference sequence). This CDR3 is built from 14 residues. Trimming pared 5 bases from V and 3 bases from J, leaving 11 bases between. CDR3 region: CATSGYRDNQPQHF. Here the CDR3 DNA reads TGTGCCACCAGCGGTTACAGGGACAATCAGCCCCAGCATTTT.

This chain uses TRBV18 with TRBJ2-5; TRBD2 matches 16 bases. CDR3 length equals 20 residues. The V gene end was trimmed by 3 bases and the J gene end by 5 bases; junction bases not matched to a gene: 15. The germline V gene has CDR1 KGHSH and CDR2 LQKENI. The CDR3 sequence: CASSPFLPGTSGRASETQYF. The CDR3 DNA sequence: TGTGCCAGCTCACCGTTCTTACCCGGGACTAGCGGGAGGGCCTCGGAGACCCAGTACTTC.

Written as DNA, the CDR3 is TGTGCCAGCAGCCTTGGGGGGGGCGCGTATTTT. This encodes CASSLGGGAYF. The rearrangement joins TRBV7-2 to TRBJ2-3, with D perhaps matching TRBD2 (7 bases). Trimming removed 5 bases from V and 14 bases from J, with 14 bases in between. In germline, CDR1 is SGHTA, CDR2 FQGNSA. This CDR3 contains 11 residues.

In regard to this clone: The identical CDR3 is also encoded by other nucleotide sequences in the sample. The chain joins TRBV9 to TRBJ2-2; D is possibly TRBD2 (5 bases). Germline CDR1 SGDLS, CDR2 YYNGEE. This CDR3 region has 13 residues. Trimming took off 0 bases at V and 5 bases at J, with 5 bases between the two ends. For the CDR3, the DNA is TGTGCCAGCAGCGTAGGAGGGACCGGGGAGCTGTTTTTT. Its translation: CASSVGGTGELFF.

The chain carries TRBV4-2 and TRBJ1-5, with D possibly TRBD1 on 6 matching bases. CDR1 and CDR2 (germline): LGHNA, YNFKEQ. The V end was cut by 0 bases, the J end by 9 bases, with 15 bases between. The CDR3 is 15 amino acids. The CDR3 DNA is TGTGCCAGCAGCCAAGAAGAGGGGGGGGCTTGGCCCCAGCATTTT. It specifies CASSQEEGGAWPQHF.

V and J are TRBV30 and TRBJ1-3; TRBD1 matches at 7 bases. Trimming took 3 bases from V and 0 from J; bases not matched to a gene: 5. CDR1 is GTSNPN, CDR2 SVGIG, per germline (reference sequence). This CDR3 spans 15 amino acids. DNA of the CDR3: TGTGCCTGGAGGAGGGACAGTTACTCTGGAAACACCATATATTTT. Protein: CAWRRDSYSGNTIYF.

This chain connects TRBV28 to TRBJ2-1; TRBD2 agrees at 10 bases. V shed 3 bases and J 1 base; nucleotides not matched to a gene: 6. Per germline, CDR1 MDHEN and CDR2 SYDVKM. The CDR3 consists of 17 residues. The CDR3 spells CASSFPGLAESYNEQFF. As DNA, the CDR3 is TGTGCCAGCAGTTTCCCAGGACTAGCGGAATCCTACAATGAGCAGTTCTTC.

This clone was seen more than once but under ten times. The genes are TRBV4-1 and TRBJ1-5; possibly TRBD1 for D (6 bases). Trimming left V 3 bases short and J 4 bases short, with 16 bases between. The CDR3 runs to 16 residues. CDR1 is MGHRA and CDR2 is YSYEKL in the germline V gene. This chain's CDR3 is CASSHILGGGNQPQHF. The DNA for the CDR3 is TGCGCCAGCAGCCACATCCTGGGAGGGGGGAATCAGCCCCAGCATTTT.

This chain joins TRBV7-9 and TRBJ1-1, with D perhaps TRBD1 (6 bases). CDR1 and CDR2 (germline): SEHNR, FQNEAQ (reference sequence). The CDR3 spans 14 residues. V lost 2 bases, J lost 6 bases, and 13 bases lay in between. CDR3 in amino acids: CASSLHREGAEAFF. In DNA, the CDR3 is TGTGCCAGCAGCTTACACAGGGAAGGGGCTGAAGCTTTCTTT.

The V gene is TRBV25-1, the J gene TRBJ1-2, with TRBD1 matching over 8 bases. The CDR3 sequence is 16 residues long. V dropped 7 bases and J dropped 2; count of bases not matched to a gene: 12. Germline CDR1 and CDR2: MGHDK and SYGVNS. The CDR3 DNA reads as TGTGCCAGCATATTCCGCCCTAACAGGGGGAACTATGGCTACACCTTC. The encoded protein is CASIFRPNRGNYGYTF.